What follows are 20 T cell receptor beta chains derived from one specimen sequenced in a study of PD-L1 blockade in urothelial cancer. Some clones are missing from TCRdb's copy, which holds only in-frame ones; the method was immunoSEQ multiplex PCR. The sample includes 35,000 to 45,000 clones, about 93% of them seen just once. Sequenced here: PBMCs, sampled around atezolizumab (anti-PD-L1) treatment. The receptors derive from a man between 65 and 85 years old with urothelial cancer.

This chain joins TRBV28 and TRBJ1-3; D is possibly TRBD1 (5 bases). Trimming left V 8 bases short and J 1 base short, with 12 bases between. Germline CDR1 MDHEN, CDR2 SYDVKM. The CDR3 spans 14 residues. CDR3 sequence (DNA): TGTGCCAGCCGAACAGGTTCTTCTGGAAACACCATATATTTT. Encoded protein: CASRTGSSGNTIYF.

This chain joins TRBV7-9 and TRBJ2-3; D possibly corresponds to TRBD1 (6 bases). The length of the CDR3 is 16 residues. Germline V gene sequence: CDR1 SEHNR, CDR2 FQNEAQ (reference sequence). Trimming shortened V by 2 bases and J by 4 bases, and 16 bases separated the two germline ends. The CDR3 loop is CASSLFGQGMADTQYF. The CDR3 coding sequence is TGTGCCAGCAGCTTATTCGGTCAGGGGATGGCAGATACGCAGTATTTT. Supplemented by reference TRBV7-9 and TRBJ2-3, the full variable domain reads DTGVSQNPRHKITKRGQNVTFRCDPISEHNRLYWYRQTLGQGPEFLTYFQNEAQLEKSRLLSDRFSAERPKGSFSTLEIQRTEQGDSAMYLCASSLFGQGMADTQYFGPGTRLTVL.

The CDR3 bases are TGCGCCACAAGGAGCAGCGAAGAGACCCAGTACTTC. It codes for CATRSSEETQYF. The chain recombines TRBV5-1 with TRBJ2-5; no firm D call. V lost 9 bases and J 3 bases, leaving 12 bases between the germline ends. CDR1 is SGHRS, CDR2 YFSETQ, per germline. The CDR3 length is 12 residues.

The chain combines TRBV27 with TRBJ2-2, with D perhaps matching TRBD1 (6 bases). The CDR3 is 16 residues long. Trimming took off 2 bases at V and 0 bases at J, with 10 bases between the two ends. In germline, CDR1 is MNHEY, CDR2 SMNVEV (reference sequence). CDR3 nucleotides: TGTGCCAGCAGTTTAAGGTGGACAGCGAACACCGGGGAGCTGTTTTTT. The encoded protein is CASSLRWTANTGELFF.

V is TRBV25-1 and J is TRBJ1-1; D is possibly TRBD1 (6 bases). CDR3 length equals 12 residues. Germline V gene lookup returns CDR1 MGHDK and CDR2 SYGVNS. CDR3 loop: CVTRGINTEAFF. The DNA for the CDR3 is TGTGTCACAAGGGGGATTAACACTGAAGCTTTCTTT.

The chain recombines TRBV21-1 with TRBJ2-5; TRBD2 is taken as the D call from the table, unchecked against the DNA. TRBV21-1 is marked as a pseudogene. CDR3 length: 17 amino acids. CDR3 coding DNA: TGTGCCAGCAGCAAAGCGCTTTATAGCGGGGGAAAAGAGACCCAGTACTTC. Translating it yields CASSKALYSGGKETQYF.

The CDR3 loop is CASSLIDNEQFF. Here the CDR3 DNA reads TGTGCCAGCAGTTTAATAGACAATGAGCAGTTCTTC. The chain is built from TRBV28 and TRBJ2-1; the D is unclear. Trimming took 2 bases from V and 5 from J, leaving 4 bases between them. The CDR3 has 12 residues. Germline-derived CDR1 and CDR2 are MDHEN and SYDVKM.

This clone was seen a handful of times. The chain links TRBV7-2 to TRBJ2-3; the D gene is possibly TRBD2 (5 bases). The CDR3 contains 13 residues. Trimming took 5 bases from V and 4 from J, leaving 10 bases between them. Germline-derived CDR1 and CDR2 are SGHTA and FQGNSA. The CDR3 DNA is TGTGCCAGCAGCGTAGTGAGGGCAGATACGCAGTATTTT. Translating it yields CASSVVRADTQYF.

The rearrangement uses TRBV5-1 and TRBJ2-5, with 9 bases that match TRBD2. Trimming cost V 4 bases and J 5 bases; bases outside gene matches: 6. From germline, CDR1 is SGHRS and CDR2 YFSETQ. CDR3 length equals 14 residues. The CDR3 sequence: CASSASGTSETQYF. Here the CDR3 DNA reads TGCGCCAGCAGCGCTAGCGGGACTAGTGAGACCCAGTACTTC.

The V gene is TRBV5-5, the J gene TRBJ2-7, with 8 bases fitting TRBD1. V lost 5 bases to trimming and J lost 3 bases; unmatched junction nucleotides: 10. CDR3 length: 15 amino acids. Germline loops: CDR1 SGHKS, CDR2 YYEKEE (reference sequence). The CDR3 DNA reads as TGTGCCAGCAGTTTTGGACAGGGAAGTGGCTACGAGCAGTACTTC. Encoded protein: CASSFGQGSGYEQYF.

This clone has only one observation. The gene calls are TRBV5-1 and TRBJ1-2, with TRBD1 matching 8 bases. Germline loops: CDR1 SGHRS, CDR2 YFSETQ. The CDR3 loop spans 15 amino acids. Germline trimming cut 1 base from V and 4 bases from J; bases unmatched to any gene: 6. The CDR3 protein is CASSLRDRLLYGYTF. The CDR3 DNA follows: TGCGCCAGCAGCTTGCGGGACAGGTTACTCTATGGCTACACCTTC.

This clone was recorded only once. The V call is TRBV5-6, the J call TRBJ2-7; 7 nucleotides agree with TRBD1. Trimming at V came to 5 bases and at J to 2 bases, leaving 4 bases not matched to a gene. Germline CDR1 and CDR2: SGHDT and YYEEEE. The CDR3 loop spans 13 amino acids. CDR3 in DNA: TGTGCCAGCAGTTTGACAGGGACCTACGAGCAGTACTTC. Its translation: CASSLTGTYEQYF.

The chain joins TRBV19 to TRBJ1-1; TRBD1 matches at 7 bases. The ends lost 5 bases at V and 4 bases at J; junction bases unmatched: 10. CDR1 and CDR2 (germline): LNHDA, SQIVND (reference sequence). The length of the CDR3 is 15 residues. CDR3 in DNA: TGTGCCAGTAGTGCCCAAGGAGGGGGCATCACTGAAGCTTTCTTT. Amino acid sequence: CASSAQGGGITEAFF.

The V call is TRBV12-5, the J call TRBJ1-2; perhaps TRBD1 as D (5 bases). The CDR3 has 16 residues. The V end lost 0 bases, the J end lost 2 bases, and 13 bases lay between the germline ends. Germline V gene data show CDR1 as LGHNT and CDR2 as FRNRAP. Here the CDR3 reads CASGLVRLGQNYGYTF. CDR3 DNA sequence: TGTGCTAGTGGTTTGGTAAGATTGGGGCAGAACTATGGCTACACCTTC.

The chain has TRBV4-2 and TRBJ1-4, with D hard to call. CDR1 and CDR2 (germline): LGHNA, YNFKEQ. V lost 5 bases and J 7 bases, leaving 14 bases between the germline ends. This CDR3 has 14 amino acids. The CDR3 DNA sequence: TGTGCCAGCAGCACACAGCTCCTTGGTGAAAAACTGTTTTTT. Translated, it gives CASSTQLLGEKLFF.

This clone was counted a few times. V and J are TRBV5-6 and TRBJ2-1; TRBD2 agrees at 10 bases. Looked up from germline, CDR1 is SGHDT and CDR2 is YYEEEE. This CDR3 comprises 15 residues. V trimming: 2 bases; J trimming: 4 bases; junction bases outside the gene matches: 3. CDR3 in amino acids: CASSLLTSGYNEQFF. CDR3 sequence (DNA): TGTGCCAGCAGCTTATTGACTAGCGGGTACAATGAGCAGTTCTTC.

This rearrangement joins TRBV2 to TRBJ1-3; unclear D gene. The ends were cut back, 9 bases at V and 4 bases at J, with 13 bases in the middle. The CDR3 totals 13 residues. CDR1 and CDR2 (germline): SNHLY, FYNNEI. The CDR3 loop reads CARRIANGNTIYF. CDR3 DNA sequence: TGTGCCAGAAGGATAGCAAACGGAAACACCATATATTTT.

This sequence joins TRBV9 and TRBJ2-7, with a tentative D call TRBD1 (6 bases). The germline V gene has CDR1 SGDLS and CDR2 YYNGEE. Trimming removed 4 bases at V and 4 bases at J, with 18 bases between. This CDR3 has 15 amino acids. CDR3: CASSPMDSGVYEQYF. The CDR3 DNA follows: TGTGCCAGCAGCCCTATGGACAGTGGGGTTTACGAGCAGTACTTC.

This chain uses TRBV28 with TRBJ2-7, with 8 bases that match TRBD2. This CDR3 contains 17 residues. The germline gives CDR1 MDHEN, CDR2 SYDVKM. V was clipped by 7 bases and J by 0 bases; unmatched bases: 14. This CDR3 reads CASTPTSGPRSSYEQYF. The CDR3 coding sequence is TGTGCCAGCACCCCCACTAGCGGTCCCAGGAGCTCCTACGAGCAGTACTTC.

V gene TRBV28 combines with J gene TRBJ2-7; weak D call: TRBD2 (5 bases). CDR1 and CDR2 from the germline V gene are MDHEN and SYDVKM. Deletions cut 7 bases from V and 2 bases from J, with 18 bases between. There are 15 residues in the CDR3. The CDR3 nucleotides are TGTGCCAGCATGAGCCGGGATCCCCTTACCTACGAGCAGTACTTC. Its protein is CASMSRDPLTYEQYF. Filled out from reference TRBV28 and TRBJ2-7, the complete variable domain reads DVKVTQSSRYLVKRTGEKVFLECVQDMDHENMFWYRQDPGLGLRLIYFSYDVKMKEKGDIPEGYSVSREKKERFSLILESASTNQTSMYLCASMSRDPLTYEQYFGPGTRLTVT.